These 12 T cell receptor beta chains were sequenced from one sample in a study of blood T cell repertoires in COVID-19 (dated by TCRdb to 2020 to 2021). Receptor libraries were prepared by the immunoSEQ multiplex PCR assay. TCRdb took this table from immuneACCESS and kept in-frame rearrangements with V and J called. Such tables lack part of the clones; where checked against another copy, unresolved V genes explain under half of the gap, and the rest is unexplained. The table for this sample lists over 200,000 clones; around 84% of them were counted only once. 15% to 20% of the sample is taken by the ten largest. The sample consisted of peripheral blood. The receptors derive from a woman aged 80 or over with active or convalescent COVID-19.

The chain has TRBV11-3 and TRBJ2-3; a possible D gene is TRBD2 (6 bases). V was pared by 1 base and J by 2 bases, with 10 bases between. The CDR3 contains 15 residues. Germline V gives CDR1 SGHNT, CDR2 YENEEA. CDR3 nucleotides: TGTGCCAGCAGCTTAGTTGGCGGGGACACAGATACGCAGTATTTT. Translated: CASSLVGGDTDTQYF.

CDR3 sequence (DNA): TGTGCCAGCAGCTTCGGACAGGTAGAGACCCAGTACTTC. Translated: CASSFGQVETQYF. The V and J genes are TRBV5-6 and TRBJ2-5, with 7 bases identical to TRBD1. V shed 2 bases and J 4 bases; nucleotides not matched to a gene: 2. Germline CDR1 is SGHDT and CDR2 is YYEEEE. This CDR3 is 13 amino acids long.

The rearrangement links TRBV10-3 to TRBJ2-7; the match to TRBD1 covers 8 bases. V was clipped by 4 bases and J by 3 bases; unmatched bases: 2. The CDR3 totals 13 residues. CDR1 is ENHRY and CDR2 is SYGVKD in the germline V gene. CDR3 DNA: TGTGCCATCAGTGCGGGACAGGTCTACGAGCAGTACTTC. Translation: CAISAGQVYEQYF.

Many counts were recorded for this clone. This chain joins TRBV5-6 and TRBJ2-3; 10 nucleotides match TRBD2. The CDR3 has 17 amino acids. Germline CDR1 and CDR2: SGHDT and YYEEEE. J was trimmed by 5 bases and V by 4 bases; bases with no gene match: 13. The CDR3 DNA reads TGTGCCAGCAGCATGGTAGCGGGGGGAAGGTTTGGAGATACGCAGTATTTT. Protein product: CASSMVAGGRFGDTQYF.

This rearrangement joins TRBV25-1 to TRBJ2-5; TRBD1 agrees at 7 bases. Germline trimming cut 8 bases from V and 2 bases from J; bases unmatched to any gene: 2. The CDR3 contains 12 residues. Germline assignment: CDR1 MGHDK and CDR2 SYGVNS. CDR3 nucleotides: TGTGCCAGCGGGGGACAGCAAGAGACCCAGTACTTC. It specifies CASGGQQETQYF.

The V gene is TRBV29-1, the J gene TRBJ2-3; D perhaps matches TRBD2 (6 bases). V was pared by 4 bases and J by 1 base, with 12 bases between. This CDR3 comprises 14 residues. From germline, CDR1 is SQVTM and CDR2 ANQGSEA. The CDR3 sequence: CSVVGGVGTDTQYF. CDR3 sequence (DNA): TGCAGCGTTGTAGGAGGGGTGGGCACAGATACGCAGTATTTT.

The gene calls are TRBV7-2 and TRBJ2-3, with D possibly matching TRBD2 (5 bases). Between the trimmed V and J ends, which lost 1 base and 6 bases, there was a span of 14 bases. CDR1 is SGHTA, CDR2 FQGNSA, per germline. The CDR3 is 15 amino acids. CDR3 loop: CASSLGPGVRDTQYF. The CDR3 region has the DNA TGTGCCAGCAGCTTAGGTCCCGGGGTCAGGGATACGCAGTATTTT. Drawing the rest from reference TRBV7-2 and TRBJ2-3, the complete variable domain is GAGVSQSPSNKVTEKGKDVELRCDPISGHTALYWYRQSLGQGLEFLIYFQGNSAPDKSGLPSDRFSAERTGGSVSTLTIQRTQQEDSAVYLCASSLGPGVRDTQYFGPGTRLTVL.

This clone was observed a few times. The CDR3 DNA sequence: TGCGCCAGCAGTGATCACGGTACTGGAAACACCATATATTTT. It yields the protein CASSDHGTGNTIYF. The rearrangement uses TRBV10-1 and TRBJ1-3; no clear D gene. CDR3 length equals 14 residues. Trimming removed 3 bases from V and 2 bases from J, with 8 bases in between. Germline V gene lookup returns CDR1 WNHNN and CDR2 SYGVQD (reference sequence).

The V call is TRBV20-1, the J call TRBJ1-1, with a possible D match to TRBD1 (5 bases). The CDR3 loop spans 11 amino acids. Germline assignment: CDR1 DFQATT and CDR2 SNEGSKA (reference sequence). Trimming pared 5 bases from V and 6 bases from J, leaving 10 bases between. The CDR3 region has the DNA TGCAGTGCTGGGGGGGTCGCTGAAGCTTTCTTT. Translating gives CSAGGVAEAFF.

The chain uses TRBV4-2 and TRBJ2-7; 7 bases align to TRBD1. The length of the CDR3 is 12 residues. In germline, CDR1 is LGHNA, CDR2 YNFKEQ. The trim removed 5 bases at V and 8 bases at J, leaving 6 bases unmatched. The CDR3 nucleotides are TGTGCCAGCAGCATAGGGGGCAAGAAGCAGTACTTC. The encoded protein is CASSIGGKKQYF.

CDR3 sequence: CASSVSDSGNTIYF. Written as DNA, the CDR3 is TGTGCCAGCAGCGTTAGCGACTCTGGAAACACCATATATTTT. J is TRBJ1-3 and V is TRBV9; the D is unclear. CDR3 length equals 14 residues. CDR1 SGDLS and CDR2 YYNGEE come from the germline V gene. V was pared by 2 bases and J by 0 bases, with 6 bases between.

The chain joins TRBV20-1 to TRBJ1-2; 9 bases agree with TRBD1. This CDR3 is 16 amino acids long. Germline lookup yields CDR1 DFQATT and CDR2 SNEGSKA (reference sequence). Trimming at V came to 3 bases and at J to 4 bases, leaving 12 bases not matched to a gene. CDR3 DNA sequence: TGCAGTGCTAGTGACGCCGGGACAGGGAGAACCTATGGCTACACCTTC. Encoded protein: CSASDAGTGRTYGYTF.